Below, 21 T cell receptor beta chains from the same sample are listed, as sequenced in a study of CD8 T cells in ankylosing spondylitis. Study findings and constraints: Made up of about eight highly homologous variants, a TCR beta motif appeared characteristic of ankylosing spondylitis blood.

Their antigens remain unidentified. TCRdb reanalysed the 5' RACE reads using MiXCR and keeps one entry per CDR3 protein. The sample holds 350,000 or so distinct CDR3 sequences, around 8% seen once. Sequenced sample: blood, either unsorted or a sorted T cell fraction (not recorded which). The origin of the receptors is a male donor with ankylosing spondylitis.

This clonotype turned up a few times. The chain is built from TRBV9 and TRBJ2-7; D tentatively reads TRBD1 or TRBD2 (5 bases each). Germline V lookup: CDR1 SGDLS, CDR2 YYNGEE. The CDR3 has 16 residues. Trimming pared 3 bases from V and 2 bases from J, leaving 18 bases between. The CDR3 nucleotides are TGTGCCAGCAGCGCCAAGGGAAGGGGACCACCCTACGAGCAGTACTTC. Translating it yields CASSAKGRGPPYEQYF.

This sequence joins TRBV15 and TRBJ1-2, with D possibly TRBD1 on 5 matching bases. Germline loops: CDR1 LNHNV, CDR2 YYDKDF (reference sequence). V was shortened by 5 bases and J by 8 bases, with 9 bases between the two germline ends. This CDR3 is 11 amino acids long. As DNA, the CDR3 is TGTGCCACCAGCGAGGGGTGGGGCTACACCTTC. As protein: CATSEGWGYTF.

A note on this clonotype: Relative to the germline gene, one junction end is altered; a read error may explain this. The J gene is TRBJ2-2, the V gene TRBV5-1, with 9 nucleotides matching TRBD2. Germline V gives CDR1 SGHRS, CDR2 YFSETQ. The CDR3 sequence is 16 residues long. CDR3 sequence (DNA): TGCGCCAGCACCCCTGGGGCTAGCGGGAACATCGGGGAGCTGTTTTTT. It yields the protein CASTPGASGNIGELFF.

The chain has TRBV6-4 and TRBJ1-1; D not certain. The CDR3 extends over 14 amino acids. From germline, CDR1 is MRHNA and CDR2 SNTAGT. V dropped 0 bases and J dropped 2 bases, with 7 bases sitting between them. CDR3 DNA: TGTGCCAGCAGTGACTCACAGACTAACACTGAAGCTTTCTTT. Translation: CASSDSQTNTEAFF.

This clonotype came up a few times. The V call is TRBV27, the J call TRBJ1-6, with D possibly being TRBD1 (6 bases). The ends were cut back, 6 bases at V and 7 bases at J, with 16 bases in the middle. There are 15 residues in the CDR3. The germline gives CDR1 MNHEY, CDR2 SMNVEV (reference sequence). Here the CDR3 reads CASSTGTSTNSPLHF. The CDR3 region has the DNA TGTGCCAGCAGCACAGGGACCTCTACGAATTCACCCCTCCACTTT.

The V call is TRBV12-3 or TRBV12-4, the J call TRBJ1-2; D not certain. The CDR3 is 13 residues long. The germline V and J ends were trimmed by 5 bases and 5 bases, with 12 bases remaining between them. CDR3 coding DNA: TGTGCCAGCAGTGCGACTGAAACGTATGGCTACACCTTC. This sequence encodes CASSATETYGYTF.

This clonotype was counted ten times or more. The J gene is TRBJ2-1, the V gene TRBV27; 12 positions agree with TRBD2. CDR1 is MNHEY and CDR2 is SMNVEV in the germline V gene (reference sequence). V trimming: 8 bases; J trimming: 5 bases; junction bases outside the gene matches: 16. This CDR3 spans 18 amino acids. CDR3 DNA: TGTGCCAGCGGACCAGTTGGACTAGCGGGGAGTGGTAACAATGAGCAGTTCTTC. This codes for CASGPVGLAGSGNNEQFF.

This chain uses TRBV5-1 with TRBJ2-7; 11 nucleotides agree with TRBD2. The CDR3 is 16 residues long. From germline, CDR1 is SGHRS and CDR2 YFSETQ. The ends lost 0 bases at V and 6 bases at J; junction bases unmatched: 8. CDR3 coding DNA: TGCGCCAGCAGCTTGGAACGACTAGCGGGACAATTCGAGCAGTACTTC. Its translation is CASSLERLAGQFEQYF.

CDR3 in amino acids: CASSPPTGGYNEQFF. The CDR3 DNA reads TGTGCCAGCTCACCTCCGACAGGGGGCTACAATGAGCAGTTCTTC. The chain uses TRBV18 and TRBJ2-1, with 9 bases identical to TRBD1. The germline gives CDR1 KGHSH, CDR2 LQKENI. V was pared by 3 bases and J by 3 bases, with 3 bases of the junction left unmatched. The CDR3 length is 15 residues.

This clonotype was detected many times. The chain links TRBV4-2 to TRBJ2-1; 9 nucleotides agree with TRBD2. J was trimmed by 10 bases and V by 0 bases; bases with no gene match: 7. Germline V gene data show CDR1 as LGHNA and CDR2 as YNFKEQ. This CDR3 comprises 15 residues. CDR3 sequence reads: CASSQELAGDREQFF. Written as DNA, the CDR3 is TGTGCCAGCAGCCAAGAGTTAGCGGGAGACCGGGAGCAGTTCTTC.

The rearrangement joins TRBV2 to TRBJ1-1; D remains unclear. Between the trimmed V and J ends, which lost 0 bases and 11 bases, there was a span of 16 bases. Germline loops: CDR1 SNHLY, CDR2 FYNNEI. This CDR3 has 14 residues. CDR3 amino acids: CASSEAPEWAGAFF. In DNA, the CDR3 is TGTGCCAGCAGTGAAGCGCCCGAATGGGCCGGTGCTTTCTTT.

The rearrangement links TRBV7-3 to TRBJ2-3; D gene ambiguous. CDR1 is SGHTA and CDR2 is FQGTGA in the germline V gene. CDR3 size: 14 residues. V lost 5 bases to trimming and J lost 2 bases, with 11 bases between them. The CDR3 is CASSLGQYTDTQYF. CDR3 bases: TGTGCCAGCAGCCTGGGTCAGTACACAGATACGCAGTATTTT.

J is TRBJ2-5 and V is TRBV15; no firm D call. The length of the CDR3 is 14 residues. Germline CDR1 and CDR2: LNHNV and YYDKDF (reference sequence). The V and J ends lost 1 base and 5 bases respectively, with 11 bases between them. The CDR3 region has the DNA TGTGCCACCAGCAGAGGAGTTTTAGGGGAGACCCAGTACTTC. Translated, it gives CATSRGVLGETQYF.

The chain carries TRBV5-4 and TRBJ2-5; D unclear. CDR3 size: 12 residues. Germline loops: CDR1 SGHNT, CDR2 YYREEE (reference sequence). V lost 1 base, J lost 8 bases, and 9 bases lay in between. In DNA form, the CDR3 reads TGTGCCAGCAGCTTGATGCTGGGTACCCAGTACTTC. It specifies CASSLMLGTQYF.

This clonotype was counted between two and nine times. J is TRBJ2-1 and V is TRBV30; D is ambiguous. The CDR3 has 11 amino acids. Per germline, CDR1 GTSNPN and CDR2 SVGIG (reference sequence). The V gene lost 4 bases and the J gene lost 9 bases, with 10 bases spanning the gap. This chain's CDR3 is CAWTTRTEQFF. The CDR3 DNA is TGTGCCTGGACCACTCGGACTGAGCAGTTCTTC.

In this sample, this clonotype turned up a few times. The chain has TRBV5-1 and TRBJ1-3; D gene ambiguous. From germline, CDR1 is SGHRS and CDR2 YFSETQ. Trimming left V 1 base short and J 1 base short, with 9 bases between. The CDR3 has 15 residues. In DNA, the CDR3 is TGCGCCAGCAGCTTGACCGGGCTATCTGGAAACACCATATATTTT. Amino acids: CASSLTGLSGNTIYF.

The genes are TRBV7-6 and TRBJ2-7; 7 nucleotides match TRBD2. Losses at the gene ends were 0 bases for V and 6 bases for J; bases not matched to a gene: 14. There are 17 residues in the CDR3. Germline assignment: CDR1 SGHVS and CDR2 FNYEAQ. This chain's CDR3 is CASSLADLGGSSAEQYF. The CDR3 DNA follows: TGTGCCAGCAGCTTAGCCGACTTGGGCGGGAGTTCTGCCGAGCAGTACTTC.

The table lists this clonotype with a few counts. As DNA, the CDR3 is TGCGCCAGCAGCCAAGGGACAGCTCAAGAGACCCAGTACTTC. Its protein product is CASSQGTAQETQYF. The chain couples TRBV4-1 to TRBJ2-5; D is possibly TRBD1 (6 bases). Trimming stripped 1 base from V and 2 bases from J, with 8 bases between. The CDR3 has 14 amino acids. Germline V gene data show CDR1 as MGHRA and CDR2 as YSYEKL.

This chain connects TRBV5-1 to TRBJ2-2; D call uncertain. The CDR3 extends over 15 amino acids. Germline CDR1 and CDR2: SGHRS and YFSETQ. The V and J ends lost 0 bases and 6 bases respectively, with 12 bases between them. The CDR3 spells CASSLDLIGSGELFF. Here the CDR3 DNA reads TGCGCCAGCAGCTTGGACTTAATTGGGTCCGGGGAGCTGTTTTTT.

This clonotype was counted a few times. V and J are TRBV2 and TRBJ2-7, with D uncertain. Germline V gene sequence: CDR1 SNHLY, CDR2 FYNNEI. Trimming took 10 bases from V and 7 from J, leaving 11 bases between them. CDR3 length: 10 residues. The CDR3 DNA follows: TGTGCCACCCAACAAGCGGAGCAGTACTTC. This codes for CATQQAEQYF.

This clonotype was recorded a few times. The chain is built from TRBV9 and TRBJ2-4; tentatively, D is TRBD2 (6 bases). Germline CDR1 reads SGDLS; CDR2 reads YYNGEE. The CDR3 has 14 amino acids. Between the trimmed V and J ends, which lost 2 bases and 6 bases, there was a span of 12 bases. CDR3 in DNA: TGTGCCAGCAGCGTCCGGGAGTTCGGAAACATTCAGTACTTC. It encodes CASSVREFGNIQYF.